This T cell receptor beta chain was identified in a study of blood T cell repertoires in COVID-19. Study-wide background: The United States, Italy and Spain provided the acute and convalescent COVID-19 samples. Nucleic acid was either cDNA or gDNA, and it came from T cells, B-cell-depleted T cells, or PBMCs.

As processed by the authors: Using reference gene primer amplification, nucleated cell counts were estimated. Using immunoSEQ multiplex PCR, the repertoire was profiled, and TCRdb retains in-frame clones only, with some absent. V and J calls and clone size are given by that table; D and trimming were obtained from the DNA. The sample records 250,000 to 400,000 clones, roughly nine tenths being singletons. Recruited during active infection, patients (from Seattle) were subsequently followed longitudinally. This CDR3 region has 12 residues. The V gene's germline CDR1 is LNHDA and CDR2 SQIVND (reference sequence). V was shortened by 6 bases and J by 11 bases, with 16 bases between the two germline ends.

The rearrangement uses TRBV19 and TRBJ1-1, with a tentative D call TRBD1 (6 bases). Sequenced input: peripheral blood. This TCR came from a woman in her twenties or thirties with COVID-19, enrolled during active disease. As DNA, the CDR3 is TGTGCCAGTAGCACAGGGACCGGCATGGCTTTCTTT. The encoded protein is CASSTGTGMAFF.